A single sample is the source of the 14 T cell receptor beta chains below, sequenced in a study of blood T cell repertoires in COVID-19. Using immunoSEQ multiplex PCR, the repertoire was profiled, and TCRdb retains in-frame clones only, with some absent. The sample gives 200,000 to 250,000 clones, about 85% of which show up once; roughly 2.5% is in the top ten. The specimen was PBMCs or T cells enriched from blood (not recorded which). The receptors originated from a woman younger than 45 who had recovered from COVID-19.

The genes are TRBV7-6 and TRBJ2-7; D is possibly TRBD2 (7 bases). Trimming removed 0 bases at V and 3 bases at J, with 12 bases between. The germline CDR1 and CDR2 sequences are SGHVS and FNYEAQ. The CDR3 extends over 15 amino acids. The CDR3 protein is CASSLAEGGDYEQYF. The CDR3, as DNA: TGTGCCAGCAGCTTAGCGGAGGGGGGGGACTACGAGCAGTACTTC.

V is TRBV7-9 and J is TRBJ1-1, with 10 bases identical to TRBD1. The germline gives CDR1 SEHNR, CDR2 FQNEAQ (reference sequence). There are 14 residues in the CDR3. V lost 5 bases to trimming and J lost 9 bases; unmatched junction nucleotides: 9. The CDR3 here is CASSSVDRGRKAFF. In DNA form, the CDR3 reads TGTGCCAGCAGCAGCGTGGACAGGGGGAGGAAAGCTTTCTTT.

This clone was seen once. This chain uses TRBV28 with TRBJ2-3, with TRBD2 matching over 10 bases. Germline V gives CDR1 MDHEN, CDR2 SYDVKM. CDR3 length equals 14 residues. Trimming removed 6 bases from V and 5 bases from J; junction bases left unmatched: 5. This CDR3 is CASRGAGGKDTQYF. In DNA form, the CDR3 reads TGTGCCAGCAGGGGAGCGGGGGGGAAAGATACGCAGTATTTT. Variable domain in full (rest from reference TRBV28 and TRBJ2-3): DVKVTQSSRYLVKRTGEKVFLECVQDMDHENMFWYRQDPGLGLRLIYFSYDVKMKEKGDIPEGYSVSREKKERFSLILESASTNQTSMYLCASRGAGGKDTQYFGPGTRLTVL.

The J gene is TRBJ2-5, the V gene TRBV4-3; D perhaps matches TRBD1 (5 bases). This CDR3 region has 13 residues. Germline-derived CDR1 and CDR2 are LGHNA and YSLEER. V gave up 2 bases and J gave up 3 bases, with 7 bases separating them. The CDR3: CASSQNRKETQYF. In DNA, the CDR3 is TGCGCCAGCAGCCAAAACAGGAAAGAGACCCAGTACTTC.

The chain links TRBV11-2 to TRBJ2-2; 12 bases line up with TRBD1. The CDR3 runs to 20 residues. CDR1 SGHAT and CDR2 FQNNGV come from the germline V gene. The junction had 14 bases not matched to a gene; V was cut back by 0 bases and J by 6 bases. The CDR3: CASSLDGGQGASRYAGELFF. CDR3 nucleotides: TGTGCCAGCAGCTTAGATGGGGGACAGGGGGCAAGTCGGTACGCCGGGGAGCTGTTTTTT.

The chain employs TRBV19 and TRBJ2-1; D may be TRBD2 (6 bases). V shed 0 bases and J shed 2 bases, with 11 bases lying between them. This CDR3 is 16 amino acids long. Germline V gene lookup returns CDR1 LNHDA and CDR2 SQIVND (reference sequence). CDR3 sequence (DNA): TGTGCCAGTAGTATAGAGGGGGGATCAGCCTACAATGAGCAGTTCTTC. Encoded protein: CASSIEGGSAYNEQFF.

The chain links TRBV6-2 or TRBV6-3 to TRBJ2-1, with no clear D. This CDR3 region has 16 residues. Germline values: CDR1 MNHEY, CDR2 SVGEGT. V was shortened by 4 bases and J by 6 bases, with 19 bases between the two germline ends. In DNA, the CDR3 is TGTGCCAGCAGTTCCGCACGGATAAGGCCGGGCAATGAGCAGTTCTTC. Residues: CASSSARIRPGNEQFF.

The chain carries TRBV4-3 and TRBJ1-1; D call uncertain. CDR1 and CDR2 (germline): LGHNA, YSLEER. The length of the CDR3 is 15 residues. The V gene lost 1 base and the J gene lost 3 bases, with 12 bases spanning the gap. CDR3 in DNA: TGCGCCAGCAGCCAAGCAACGATGGGAGACACTGAAGCTTTCTTT. Its translation is CASSQATMGDTEAFF.

Remarks on this clone: The sample holds other DNA sequences that translate to the same CDR3. The chain combines TRBV6-5 with TRBJ2-7; 7 bases are shared with TRBD1. V dropped 0 bases and J dropped 4; count of bases not matched to a gene: 0. CDR3 length equals 13 residues. CDR1 is MNHEY, CDR2 SVGAGI, per germline. The chain's CDR3 is CASSYSTGYEQYF. CDR3 nucleotides: TGTGCCAGCAGTTACTCGACAGGGTACGAGCAGTACTTC.

The V and J genes are TRBV6-5 and TRBJ2-5; D remains unclear. The CDR3 runs 12 residues. The germline gives CDR1 MNHEY, CDR2 SVGAGI. Trimming took off 6 bases at V and 0 bases at J, with 5 bases between the two ends. CDR3 loop: CASSQDQETQYF. CDR3 in DNA: TGTGCCAGCAGCCAGGACCAAGAGACCCAGTACTTC.

This rearrangement joins TRBV4-1 to TRBJ2-3; 7 positions match TRBD2. The CDR3 has 16 amino acids. Germline CDR1 MGHRA, CDR2 YSYEKL. After removal of 4 bases from V and 5 bases from J, the junction contained 12 bases not matched to a gene. The CDR3 loop reads CASSLASSGAQDTQYF. The CDR3 nucleotides read TGCGCCAGCAGCCTCGCGTCCAGCGGGGCACAAGATACGCAGTATTTT.

The J gene is TRBJ2-7, the V gene TRBV6-6; tentatively, D is TRBD1 (6 bases). V was trimmed by 10 bases and J by 0 bases, leaving 16 bases between them. The CDR3 extends over 14 amino acids. In germline, CDR1 is MNHNY, CDR2 SVGAGI (reference sequence). The CDR3 loop is CAMRGGNFSYEQYF. In nucleotides, the CDR3 is TGTGCCATGCGAGGGGGTAACTTCTCCTACGAGCAGTACTTC.

The V call is TRBV6-5, the J call TRBJ1-5; 7 bases agree with TRBD1. The CDR3 is made up of 13 amino acids. V was clipped by 7 bases and J by 8 bases; unmatched bases: 8. Germline lookup yields CDR1 MNHEY and CDR2 SVGAGI. This chain's CDR3 is CASTRTGGEPQHF. CDR3 in DNA: TGTGCCAGCACTAGGACAGGAGGGGAGCCCCAGCATTTT.

V usage is TRBV20-1 and J usage is TRBJ2-5; 8 bases are a match to TRBD2. Germline V gene data show CDR1 as DFQATT and CDR2 as SNEGSKA (reference sequence). With 3 bases clipped from V and 5 bases from J, the junction kept 5 bases outside the gene matches. The CDR3 extends over 13 amino acids. The DNA of the CDR3 is TGCAGTGCTAGTCTCCCGGGGGGGGAGACCCAGTACTTC. Translated: CSASLPGGETQYF.